Included here is one T cell receptor beta chain sequence, with context. The antigen is undetermined. This record belongs to a study of CD8+ T cells in alopecia areata. In the study overall: Treated patients received oral tofacitinib, 5 to 10 mg twice daily.

In each case, RNA was isolated and then reverse transcribed into cDNA as the sequencing template. Clones were sequenced by immunoSEQ multiplex PCR, and TCRdb holds only the in-frame ones, with some missing. The table has 250,000 or so clones, 65% to 70% seen once. The V gene lost 4 bases and the J gene lost 4 bases, with 22 bases spanning the gap. The germline gives CDR1 SGHVS, CDR2 FQNEAQ. The CDR3 has 17 amino acids. Notes on the study in general: Sharing of TCR sequences between patients (possibly for HLA-related reasons) was less clear than in mice. An increase in clonality over normal scalp was evident in lesional scalp, especially alopecia totalis/universalis.

Samples from alopecia areata patients were lesional scalp punch biopsies and peripheral blood. This receptor was taken from a human donor with alopecia areata. V and J are TRBV7-8 and TRBJ1-2, with D unresolved. Sequenced material: CD4+ T cells sorted from blood, taken at week 0. The CDR3 nucleotides read TGTGCCAGCAGCTCCACCTTCCTAACAATATTAGTCTATGGCTACACCTTC. Translation: CASSSTFLTILVYGYTF. Full variable domain (outside the CDR3, taken from reference TRBV7-8 and TRBJ1-2): GAGVSQSPRYKVAKRGQDVALRCDPISGHVSLFWYQQALGQGPEFLTYFQNEAQLDKSGLPSDRFFAERPEGSVSTLKIQRTQQEDSAVYLCASSSTFLTILVYGYTFGSGTRLTVV.